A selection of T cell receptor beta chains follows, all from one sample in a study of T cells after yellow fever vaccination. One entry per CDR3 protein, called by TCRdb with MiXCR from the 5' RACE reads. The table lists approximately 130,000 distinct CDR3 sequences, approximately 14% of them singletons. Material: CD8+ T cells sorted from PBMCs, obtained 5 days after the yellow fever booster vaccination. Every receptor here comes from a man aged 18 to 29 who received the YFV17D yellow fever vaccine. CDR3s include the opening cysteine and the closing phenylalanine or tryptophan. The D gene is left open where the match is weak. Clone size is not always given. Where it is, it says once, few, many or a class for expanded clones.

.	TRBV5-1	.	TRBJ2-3	CASSSTRRDGDTQYF	TGCGCCAGCAGCTCCACTAGGAGGGACGGTGATACGCAGTATTTT
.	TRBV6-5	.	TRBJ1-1	CASSSRDTEAFF	TGTGCCAGCAGTTCGAGGGATACTGAAGCTTTCTTT
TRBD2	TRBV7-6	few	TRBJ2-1	CASSWTSGGNEQFF	TGTGCCAGCAGTTGGACTAGCGGGGGAAATGAGCAGTTCTTC
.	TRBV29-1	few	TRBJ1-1	CSVASLEVEAFF	TGCAGCGTTGCCAGCCTGGAGGTTGAAGCTTTCTTT
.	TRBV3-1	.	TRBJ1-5	CASSQLGFPQPQHF	TGTGCCAGCAGCCAACTAGGGTTTCCTCAGCCCCAGCATTTT
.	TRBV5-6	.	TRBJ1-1	CASSLAEAGTYSEAFF	TGTGCCAGCAGCTTGGCCGAGGCGGGGACGTACTCTGAAGCTTTCTTT
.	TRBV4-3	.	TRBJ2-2	CASSQGRTRNTGELFF	TGCGCCAGCAGCCAAGGACGAACTAGGAACACCGGGGAGCTGTTTTTT
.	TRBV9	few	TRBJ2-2	CASRGGNTGELFF	TGTGCCAGCAGGGGGGGGAACACCGGGGAGCTGTTTTTT
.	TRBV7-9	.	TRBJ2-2	CASRTFGRGGTGELFF	TGTGCCAGCAGGACCTTCGGCAGGGGCGGCACCGGGGAGCTGTTTTTT
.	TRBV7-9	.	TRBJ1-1	CASSLEVGVEAFF	TGTGCCAGCAGTTTAGAGGTCGGGGTTGAAGCTTTCTTT
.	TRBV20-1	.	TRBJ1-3	CSAGEPLSGNTIYF	TGCAGTGCTGGAGAACCTCTCTCTGGAAACACCATATATTTT
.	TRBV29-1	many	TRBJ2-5	CSVEEGRGEQETQYF	TGCAGCGTCGAGGAGGGCAGGGGAGAACAAGAGACCCAGTACTTC
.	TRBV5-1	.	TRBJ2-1	CASCLAGQSSYNEQFF	TGCGCCAGCTGCTTGGCAGGACAGAGCTCCTACAATGAGCAGTTCTTC
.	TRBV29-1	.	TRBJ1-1	CSVEQGMGTEAFF	TGCAGCGTTGAACAGGGAATGGGGACTGAAGCTTTCTTT
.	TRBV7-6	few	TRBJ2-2	CASSLGRQGYTGELFF	TGTGCCAGCAGCTTAGGTCGGCAGGGGTACACCGGGGAGCTGTTTTTT
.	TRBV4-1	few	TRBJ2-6	CASSQDRGGANVLTF	TGCGCCAGCAGCCAAGACAGGGGTGGGGCCAACGTCCTGACTTTC
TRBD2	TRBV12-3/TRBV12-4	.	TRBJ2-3	CASSFSSGVGDTQYF	TGTGCCAGCAGTTTTAGTAGCGGGGTGGGAGATACGCAGTATTTT
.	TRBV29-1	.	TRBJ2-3	CSVERDLSQYF	TGCAGCGTTGAAAGGGACTTATCGCAGTATTTT
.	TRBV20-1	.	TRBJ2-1	CSARDGAGEVSEQFF	TGCAGTGCTAGAGATGGGGCAGGGGAAGTCAGTGAGCAGTTCTTC
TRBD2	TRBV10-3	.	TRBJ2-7	CAISGLAGSYEQYF	TGTGCCATCAGCGGACTAGCGGGCTCCTACGAGCAGTACTTC
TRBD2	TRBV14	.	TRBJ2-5	CASSQGELAGLQETQYF	TGTGCCAGCAGCCAGGGGGAACTAGCGGGATTGCAAGAGACCCAGTACTTC
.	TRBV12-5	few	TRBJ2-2	CASGLFLGTPQNLDTGELFF	TGTGCTAGTGGTCTATTTCTCGGGACCCCTCAAAATTTGGACACCGGGGAGCTGTTTTTT